The 20 T cell receptor beta chains in this list originate from one sample, sequenced in a study of PD-1 blockade in classical Hodgkin lymphoma (TCRdb year 2020). Library prep was done by the immunoSEQ multiplex PCR assay. The immuneACCESS repertoire file appears here via TCRdb, limited to in-frame rearrangements. These files lack a portion of the clones; in checked studies, under half of the deficit traces to unresolved V genes, and the cause of the others is not known. This sample lists 35,000 to 45,000 clones; about two thirds were detected once. The ten largest make up around 3% of the sample. In the paper's terms, the time point label means: cycle 1 day 1 (C1D1), immediately before nivolumab initiation. Relapse after autologous stem cell transplantation had occurred in all trial patients, and cohorts A, B and C were distinguished by prior brentuximab vedotin exposure. The sequenced sample was peripheral blood mononuclear cells (PBMCs), obtained at baseline. Receptors originate from a human donor with classical Hodgkin lymphoma.

The sample holds a few counts of this clone. The chain carries TRBV7-2 and TRBJ2-5; D is unclear. Per the germline V gene, CDR1 is SGHTA and CDR2 is FQGNSA. CDR3 length: 14 amino acids. Trimming cost V 8 bases and J 0 bases, with 13 bases left between them. CDR3 in amino acids: CASGLLTHQETQYF. CDR3 sequence (DNA): TGTGCCAGCGGGCTATTAACGCACCAAGAGACCCAGTACTTC.

The chain employs TRBV7-9 and TRBJ1-5, with D unclear. CDR3 size: 14 residues. The V and J ends lost 3 bases and 0 bases respectively, with 6 bases between them. CDR1 is SEHNR, CDR2 FQNEAQ, per germline (reference sequence). The chain's CDR3 is CASSLTDSNQPQHF. CDR3 DNA sequence: TGTGCCAGCAGCTTGACGGATAGCAATCAGCCCCAGCATTTT.

V gene TRBV9 combines with J gene TRBJ2-7; D is ambiguous. V gave up 2 bases and J gave up 1 base, with 4 bases separating them. The CDR3 has 12 amino acids. Looked up from germline, CDR1 is SGDLS and CDR2 is YYNGEE. The CDR3 loop reads CASSVGSYEQYF. In nucleotides, the CDR3 is TGTGCCAGCAGCGTGGGATCCTACGAGCAGTACTTC.

V and J are TRBV7-9 and TRBJ1-2; possible D gene TRBD1, 5 bases. Germline V gene lookup returns CDR1 SEHNR and CDR2 FQNEAQ (reference sequence). The V gene lost 1 base and the J gene lost 8 bases, with 14 bases spanning the gap. This CDR3 is built from 14 residues. The CDR3 region is CASSLGIREMGYTF. The CDR3 DNA reads as TGTGCCAGCAGCTTAGGAATCAGGGAAATGGGCTACACCTTC.

The chain joins TRBV27 to TRBJ2-4; TRBD2 matches at 9 bases. Germline-derived CDR1 and CDR2 are MNHEY and SMNVEV (reference sequence). With 8 bases clipped from V and 7 bases from J, the junction kept 3 bases outside the gene matches. The CDR3 contains 12 residues. CDR3 sequence (DNA): TGTGCCAGCGGAGGACTAGCGAACATTCAGTACTTC. This gives the protein CASGGLANIQYF.

The gene calls are TRBV5-4 and TRBJ1-2; TRBD1 is a possible D gene (5 bases). V lost 5 bases and J lost 2, with 13 bases in between. The germline V gene encodes CDR1 SGHNT and CDR2 YYREEE (reference sequence). CDR3 length: 14 residues. The CDR3 loop reads CASRIQTGNYGYTF. CDR3 bases: TGTGCCAGCAGAATTCAAACAGGAAACTATGGCTACACCTTC. Supplemented by reference TRBV5-4 and TRBJ1-2, the full variable domain reads ETGVTQSPTHLIKTRGQQVTLRCSSQSGHNTVSWYQQALGQGPQFIFQYYREEENGRGNFPPRFSGLQFPNYSSELNVNALELDDSALYLCASRIQTGNYGYTFGSGTRLTVV.

This rearrangement joins TRBV5-1 to TRBJ2-1; D might be TRBD2 (5 bases). The CDR3 runs 14 residues. V shed 3 bases and J shed 0 bases, with 7 bases lying between them. Germline CDR1 SGHRS, CDR2 YFSETQ. CDR3 coding DNA: TGCGCCAGCAGCTCCAGCGGCTCCTACAATGAGCAGTTCTTC. Amino acids: CASSSSGSYNEQFF. The full variable domain, rest sourced from reference TRBV5-1 and TRBJ2-1, is KAGVTQTPRYLIKTRGQQVTLSCSPISGHRSVSWYQQTPGQGLQFLFEYFSETQRNKGNFPGRFSGRQFSNSRSEMNVSTLELGDSALYLCASSSSGSYNEQFFGPGTRLTVL.

The rearrangement links TRBV10-3 to TRBJ2-7; no clear D. The CDR3 sequence is 14 residues long. Germline lookup yields CDR1 ENHRY and CDR2 SYGVKD. With 7 bases removed from V and 2 bases from J, the gap between germline ends came to 15 bases. In DNA, the CDR3 is TGTGCCATCACCCCAGTGGGCTCTACCTACGAGCAGTACTTC. Protein product: CAITPVGSTYEQYF.

CDR3 amino acids: CASSARKGNTEAFF. The CDR3 DNA reads as TGTGCCAGCAGTGCTAGAAAAGGTAACACTGAAGCTTTCTTT. The chain carries TRBV6-1 and TRBJ1-1; D gene unclear. CDR1 MNHNS and CDR2 SASEGT come from the germline V gene. V was clipped by 4 bases and J by 2 bases, with 11 bases between them. The CDR3 is 14 residues long.

The J gene is TRBJ1-3, the V gene TRBV7-3; no clear D gene. V was pared by 2 bases and J by 0 bases, with 14 bases between. The CDR3 consists of 17 residues. The germline V gene encodes CDR1 SGHTA and CDR2 FQGTGA. The CDR3 loop is CASSLGPAGSSGNTIYF. DNA for the CDR3: TGTGCCAGCAGCTTAGGGCCGGCAGGCAGCTCTGGAAACACCATATATTTT.

The CDR3 DNA is TGTGCCAGCAGTTCCGGGACAGGCAACTACAATGAGCAGTTCTTC. This gives the protein CASSSGTGNYNEQFF. V and J are TRBV27 and TRBJ2-1; 8 bases are a match to TRBD1. CDR1 MNHEY and CDR2 SMNVEV come from the germline V gene (reference sequence). After removal of 4 bases from V and 3 bases from J, the junction contained 5 bases not matched to a gene. CDR3 length equals 15 residues.

The chain recombines TRBV4-3 with TRBJ2-7; D remains ambiguous. Per the germline V gene, CDR1 is LGHNA and CDR2 is YSLEER. The CDR3 length is 15 residues. V lost 1 base to trimming and J lost 2 bases, with 12 bases between them. The CDR3 DNA is TGCGCCAGCAGCCAAGGGTCGGCTGTAGCCTACGAGCAGTACTTC. Amino acid sequence: CASSQGSAVAYEQYF.

The rearrangement uses TRBV6-6 and TRBJ2-2; weak D call: TRBD2 (6 bases). Germline values: CDR1 MNHNY, CDR2 SVGAGI (reference sequence). With 2 bases removed from V and 3 bases from J, the gap between germline ends came to 7 bases. The CDR3 consists of 14 residues. Here the CDR3 reads CASSYREYTGELFF. The CDR3 DNA is TGTGCCAGCAGTTACCGGGAGTACACCGGGGAGCTGTTTTTT.

The chain carries TRBV28 and TRBJ1-2; TRBD1 agrees at 9 bases. CDR3 length: 15 residues. Germline V gene sequence: CDR1 MDHEN, CDR2 SYDVKM. With 5 bases clipped from V and 2 bases from J, the junction kept 6 bases outside the gene matches. In DNA form, the CDR3 reads TGTGCCAGCAGTACCCCGGGACAGGGAAACTATGGCTACACCTTC. Translating gives CASSTPGQGNYGYTF.

The chain links TRBV7-8 to TRBJ2-1; no reliable D call. V was cut by 0 bases and J by 10 bases, with 10 bases left in between. CDR1 is SGHVS and CDR2 is FQNEAQ in the germline V gene. The CDR3 spans 13 residues. CDR3 residues: CASSLAKVGEQFF. CDR3 nucleotide sequence: TGTGCCAGCAGCTTAGCCAAGGTGGGAGAGCAGTTCTTC.

This clone is judged medium-sized. The chain recombines TRBV18 with TRBJ1-1; 7 bases map to TRBD1. Germline trimming cut 4 bases from V and 5 bases from J; bases unmatched to any gene: 7. CDR3 length equals 14 residues. The germline V gene encodes CDR1 KGHSH and CDR2 LQKENI. The CDR3 protein is CASSLTGDRTEAFF. For the CDR3, the DNA is TGTGCCAGCTCACTAACAGGGGACCGGACTGAAGCTTTCTTT. Complete variable domain (other parts from reference TRBV18 and TRBJ1-1): NAGVMQNPRHLVRRRGQEARLRCSPMKGHSHVYWYRQLPEEGLKFMVYLQKENIIDESGMPKERFSAEFPKEGPSILRIQQVVRGDSAAYFCASSLTGDRTEAFFGQGTRLTVV.

This clone was seen a handful of times. Written as DNA, the CDR3 is TGTGCCAGCAGTCCCGGACAGGGGGCGCAAAGTGAGCAGTTCTTC. This sequence encodes CASSPGQGAQSEQFF. This sequence joins TRBV27 and TRBJ2-1; 11 bases are a match to TRBD1. The CDR3 runs 15 residues. Germline CDR1 MNHEY, CDR2 SMNVEV (reference sequence). Germline trimming cut 5 bases from V and 9 bases from J; bases unmatched to any gene: 9.

The chain uses TRBV7-9 and TRBJ2-1; 14 nucleotides match TRBD2. This CDR3 comprises 17 residues. V trimming: 4 bases; J trimming: 4 bases; junction bases outside the gene matches: 6. The germline V gene encodes CDR1 SEHNR and CDR2 FQNEAQ (reference sequence). The CDR3 loop is CASSSRTSGGSYNEQFF. The CDR3 nucleotides are TGTGCCAGCAGCTCCCGGACTAGCGGGGGGTCATACAATGAGCAGTTCTTC.

The CDR3 nucleotides read TGTGCCAGCAGCTCGGGACAGCCGAACACCATATATTTT. The encoded protein is CASSSGQPNTIYF. The chain joins TRBV5-4 to TRBJ1-3; 7 nucleotides agree with TRBD1. Unmatched junction bases numbered 4, after V lost 3 bases and J lost 7 bases. This CDR3 has 13 residues. The V gene's germline CDR1 is SGHNT and CDR2 YYREEE (reference sequence).

CDR3 loop: CASSRSGQPKAFF. The DNA for the CDR3 is TGTGCCAGCAGCCGCAGCGGCCAGCCCAAGGCTTTCTTT. The gene calls are TRBV27 and TRBJ1-1; D is ambiguous. V lost 6 bases, J lost 11 bases, and 19 bases lay in between. This CDR3 is built from 13 residues. Germline values: CDR1 MNHEY, CDR2 SMNVEV (reference sequence).